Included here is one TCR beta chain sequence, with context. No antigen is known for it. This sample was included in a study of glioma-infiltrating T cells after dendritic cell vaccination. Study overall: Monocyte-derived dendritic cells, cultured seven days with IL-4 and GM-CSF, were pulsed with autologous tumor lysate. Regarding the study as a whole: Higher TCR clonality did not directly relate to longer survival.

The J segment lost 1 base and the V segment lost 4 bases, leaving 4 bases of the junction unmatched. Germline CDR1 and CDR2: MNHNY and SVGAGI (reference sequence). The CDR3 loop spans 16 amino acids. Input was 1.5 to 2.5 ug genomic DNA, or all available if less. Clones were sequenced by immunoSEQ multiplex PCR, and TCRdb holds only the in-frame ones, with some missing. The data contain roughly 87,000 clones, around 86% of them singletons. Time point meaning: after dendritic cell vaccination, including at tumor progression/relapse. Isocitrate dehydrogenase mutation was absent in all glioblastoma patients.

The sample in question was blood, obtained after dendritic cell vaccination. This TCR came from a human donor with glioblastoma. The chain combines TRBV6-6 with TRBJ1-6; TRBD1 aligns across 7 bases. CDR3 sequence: CASSSDRVSYNSPLHF. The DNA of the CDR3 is TGTGCCAGCAGTTCCGACAGGGTTTCCTATAATTCACCCCTCCACTTT.